Following are 8 T cell receptor beta chains from one sample sequenced in a study of molecular identifiers for immune sequencing clone quantification. TCRdb re-called the PCR reads with MiXCR, one entry per CDR3 protein. The sample yields hundreds of thousands of distinct CDR3 sequences, roughly 27% seen once. The sample comprised naive CD8+ T cells from blood, with Jurkat cell RNA spiked in. Subset reported: FACS-sorted CD8+CD4-CCR7+CD45RA+ naive T cells. These receptors came from a human donor in good health. Some libraries in this study had Jurkat cell RNA spiked in.

The table lists this clonotype with many counts. The chain carries TRBV5-6 and TRBJ2-7; 7 bases match TRBD1. J gave up 6 bases and V 0 bases, and 6 bases lay outside the gene matches. This CDR3 region has 14 residues. CDR1 is SGHDT and CDR2 is YYEEEE in the germline V gene. CDR3 region: CASSLVGDSPEQYF. The CDR3 DNA follows: TGTGCCAGCAGCTTGGTGGGGGACAGCCCCGAGCAGTACTTC.

This clonotype was observed at least ten times. The genes are TRBV27 and TRBJ1-1; D uncertain. CDR1 is MNHEY, CDR2 SMNVEV, per germline (reference sequence). Trimming left V 5 bases short and J 3 bases short, with 13 bases between. The CDR3 totals 14 residues. This chain's CDR3 is CASSSLTAYTEAFF. The CDR3 DNA reads as TGTGCCAGCAGTAGCCTGACGGCTTACACTGAAGCTTTCTTT.

This clonotype was counted once. The V and J genes are TRBV5-3 and TRBJ2-1; 9 bases fit TRBD2. TRBV5-3 is designated an ORF whose function remains uncertain. The length of the CDR3 is 15 residues. The trim removed 8 bases at V and 8 bases at J, leaving 14 bases unmatched. The CDR3 DNA reads as TGTGCCAGCAGCCCCGGGACTAGCAGTTACGATGAGCAGTTCTTC. This encodes CASSPGTSSYDEQFF.

This clonotype was recorded at least ten times. V usage is TRBV7-9 and J usage is TRBJ2-5; D is uncertain. Trimming removed 1 base from V and 5 bases from J, with 14 bases in between. Per the germline V gene, CDR1 is SEHNR and CDR2 is FQNEAQ (reference sequence). CDR3 length equals 15 residues. CDR3 residues: CASSLVGAPEETQYF. CDR3 nucleotide sequence: TGTGCCAGCAGCTTAGTCGGAGCTCCGGAGGAGACCCAGTACTTC.

A few counts support this clonotype. The DNA for the CDR3 is TGTGCCAGTAGTATAGGGGAGAATTATAGCAATCAGCCCCAGCATTTT. This encodes CASSIGENYSNQPQHF. The V gene is TRBV19, the J gene TRBJ1-5; D is uncertain. Germline V gives CDR1 LNHDA, CDR2 SQIVND (reference sequence). The CDR3 loop spans 16 amino acids. Trimming pared 1 base from V and 0 bases from J, leaving 10 bases between.

This clonotype was detected a few times. This sequence joins TRBV20-1 and TRBJ2-5; D remains unclear. V shed 4 bases and J shed 2 bases, with 17 bases lying between them. CDR3 length equals 15 residues. Germline CDR1 is DFQATT and CDR2 is SNEGSKA (reference sequence). The CDR3 bases are TGCAGTGCTATAACGACACGCGGCTTACAAGAGACCCAGTACTTC. It is translated as CSAITTRGLQETQYF.

This clonotype has only a few counts. The CDR3: CASSYPWPRELFF. CDR3 DNA: TGTGCCAGCAGTTACCCGTGGCCACGAGAATTGTTTTTT. V and J are TRBV6-2 or TRBV6-3 and TRBJ1-4, with D unclear. CDR3 size: 13 residues. Per the germline V gene, CDR1 is MNHEY and CDR2 is SVGEGT. V was trimmed by 2 bases and J by 15 bases, leaving 16 bases between them.

There are many counts of this clonotype. J is TRBJ2-5 and V is TRBV2; D may be TRBD1 or TRBD2 (5 bases each). The CDR3 has 18 residues. V lost 1 base to trimming and J lost 5 bases, with 23 bases between them. Germline V gene sequence: CDR1 SNHLY, CDR2 FYNNEI. DNA of the CDR3: TGTGCCAGCAGTGAAGACTTGGCCCGGGACCCGCGGGTTGAGACCCAGTACTTC. It specifies CASSEDLARDPRVETQYF.